Below, 29 T cell receptor beta chains from the same sample are listed, as sequenced in a study of tumor and adjacent non-tumor tissue in lung cancer. RNA was extracted from bulk tissue without any cell sorting. A modified ARM-PCR protocol with three rounds of nested PCR amplified TCRbeta. TCRdb fed the multiplex PCR reads into MiXCR, producing one record per CDR3 protein. This table holds approximately 79,000 distinct CDR3 sequences, over 55% found once. What was sequenced was lung tumor tissue. These receptors all stem from a woman in her thirties or forties with non-small cell lung cancer.

This clonotype was recorded a few times. The chain uses TRBV11-2 and TRBJ2-4, with D maybe TRBD1 (6 bases). The V end lost 8 bases, the J end lost 7 bases, and 18 bases lay between the germline ends. The CDR3 has 14 residues. Germline V lookup: CDR1 SGHAT, CDR2 FQNNGV. This chain's CDR3 is CASLHQQGRNIQYF. CDR3 coding DNA: TGTGCCAGCCTGCACCAACAGGGAAGGAACATTCAGTACTTC.

Concerning this clonotype itself: At one end the junction does not follow the germline gene, possibly because of a read error. This chain connects TRBV12-3 or TRBV12-4 to TRBJ2-7; TRBD2 is a possible D gene (6 bases). CDR3 length equals 13 residues. The chain's CDR3 is CARSLREAHELYF. The CDR3 DNA reads as TGTGCCAGGAGTCTCAGGGAGGCCCACGAGCTGTACTTC.

In this sample, this clonotype turned up a few times. The junction departs from the called germline gene at one end, perhaps through a read error. The rearrangement joins TRBV11-2 to TRBJ2-1, with TRBD2 as a possible D gene (7 bases). The CDR3 spans 18 residues. The germline gives CDR1 SGHAT, CDR2 FQNNGV. CDR3 region: CASSSRIVTRGGLRELFF. CDR3 nucleotides: TGTGCTAGCAGCTCGCGCATCGTAACTAGAGGGGGACTAAGGGAGCTGTTCTTC.

As concerns this clonotype: At one end the junction does not follow the germline gene, possibly because of a read error. The chain links TRBV11-2 to TRBJ1-6; D perhaps matches TRBD1 (5 bases). Germline CDR1 SGHAT, CDR2 FQNNGV. CDR3 length: 15 residues. CDR3 DNA: TGTGCCAACAGCTTAGCCTCAGGGAATAATTCACCCCTCCACTTC. It yields the protein CANSLASGNNSPLHF.

This clonotype was counted ten times or more. J is TRBJ2-7 and V is TRBV28; no clear D. V was trimmed by 7 bases and J by 2 bases, leaving 9 bases between them. The CDR3 covers 12 residues. CDR1 and CDR2 from the germline V gene are MDHEN and SYDVKM. The CDR3 protein is CASNSRAYEQYF. The CDR3 coding sequence is TGTGCCAGCAACTCTCGGGCCTACGAGCAGTACTTC.

As to this clonotype: A read error may explain this, as a much larger clone is one base away. The chain links TRBV5-1 to TRBJ2-5; TRBD2 matches 10 bases. V dropped 0 bases and J dropped 5; count of bases not matched to a gene: 7. This CDR3 comprises 16 residues. Per germline, CDR1 SGHRS and CDR2 YFSETQ. CDR3 nucleotides: TGCGCCAGCAGCTTGGCCCTAGCGGGAGATTGTGAGACCCAGTACTTC. Its translation is CASSLALAGDCETQYF.

As to this clonotype: Its ends do not fully match the called genes, so a read error is possible. The rearrangement uses TRBV13 and TRBJ2-2; D call uncertain. Germline values: CDR1 PRHDT, CDR2 FYEKMQ (reference sequence). This CDR3 spans 15 amino acids. CDR3 sequence reads: CACSLDRRVGGELFF. DNA for the CDR3: TGTGCCTGCAGCTTAGACCGACGGGTTGGAGGGGAGCTGTTTTTT.

Regarding this clonotype: Sequence at one end of the junction differs from germline and may be a read error. This chain links TRBV7-8 with TRBJ2-7; D perhaps matches TRBD1 (6 bases). The V gene's germline CDR1 is SGHVS and CDR2 FQNEAQ. The length of the CDR3 is 15 residues. CDR3 coding DNA: TGTGCCAGCAGCCTACCATTTGAGGACAGATCCGAGAAGTACTTC. As protein: CASSLPFEDRSEKYF. Drawing the rest from reference TRBV7-8 and TRBJ2-7, the complete variable domain is GAGVSQSPRYKVAKRGQDVALRCDPISGHVSLFWYQQALGQGPEFLTYFQNEAQLDKSGLPSDRFFAERPEGSVSTLKIQRTQQEDSAVYLCASSLPFEDRSEKYFGPGTRLTVT.

To note about this clonotype: Compared with germline, one end of the junction differs, possibly owing to a read error. The chain carries TRBV4-1 and TRBJ1-2; D may be TRBD1 (6 bases). The CDR3 is made up of 14 amino acids. Germline V gives CDR1 MGHRA, CDR2 YSYEKL. CDR3 coding DNA: TGCTCCAACAGCCAAGAGCACAGGGCCTATGGTTACACCTTC. Protein sequence: CSNSQEHRAYGYTF.

This clonotype was detected once. This sequence joins TRBV5-1 and TRBJ2-1; D unresolved. Germline CDR1 is SGHRS and CDR2 is YFSETQ. The CDR3 is 15 residues long. CDR3 DNA sequence: TGCACCTGCAGGTCCGGGTCTTACTCCTACAATGAGCAGTTCTTC. Translation: CTCRSGSYSYNEQFF.

This chain joins TRBV11-3 and TRBJ2-1; D might be TRBD1 (5 bases). V lost 5 bases to trimming and J lost 6 bases, with 14 bases between them. Germline CDR1 SGHNT, CDR2 YENEEA. CDR3 length equals 14 residues. CDR3 sequence: CASSTGHVGNEQFF. For the CDR3, the DNA is TGTGCCAGCAGCACCGGACATGTGGGCAATGAGCAGTTCTTC.

Notes on this clonotype: This may be a read error, as it is one base from a much larger clone. The V call is TRBV11-2, the J call TRBJ2-2; 7 bases are shared with TRBD2. This CDR3 spans 15 amino acids. The germline CDR1 and CDR2 sequences are SGHAT and FQNNGV. CDR3 in amino acids: CVSSFLDVGTGGLFF. DNA for the CDR3: TGTGTCAGCAGCTTTCTCGATGTCGGTACGGGGGGGCTGTTTTTT.

V usage is TRBV19 and J usage is TRBJ2-6, with D maybe TRBD1 (6 bases). Trimming pared 8 bases from V and 0 bases from J, leaving 20 bases between. This CDR3 spans 18 amino acids. Looked up from germline, CDR1 is LNHDA and CDR2 is SQIVND (reference sequence). CDR3 in amino acids: CASFAPIYRDSGANVLTF. CDR3 bases: TGTGCCAGTTTTGCCCCGATCTACAGGGACTCTGGGGCCAACGTCCTGACTTTC. Variable domain in full (rest from reference TRBV19 and TRBJ2-6): DGGITQSPKYLFRKEGQNVTLSCEQNLNHDAMYWYRQDPGQGLRLIYYSQIVNDFQKGDIAEGYSVSREKKESFPLTVTSAQKNPTAFYLCASFAPIYRDSGANVLTFGAGSRLTVL.

This sequence joins TRBV11-2 and TRBJ2-7, with D possibly being TRBD2 (5 bases). Germline V gene data show CDR1 as SGHAT and CDR2 as FQNNGV. The CDR3 is made up of 13 amino acids. V lost 2 bases, J lost 13 bases, and 18 bases lay in between. The DNA for the CDR3 is TGTGCCAGCAGCTTAACGTCGGGGTATGAGTACTACTTC. It yields the protein CASSLTSGYEYYF.

In regard to this clonotype: A much larger clone lies one base from this, so it may be a read error. The V gene is TRBV6-2 or TRBV6-3, the J gene TRBJ2-3; TRBD1 is a possible D gene (5 bases). Per germline, CDR1 MNHEY and CDR2 SVGEGT. This CDR3 region has 15 residues. The CDR3 region has the DNA TGTGTCAGCAGTTACTCCTTTAGCAGGGCAGATACGCAGTATTTT. Its translation: CVSSYSFSRADTQYF.

This clonotype has only one observation. The J gene is TRBJ2-7, the V gene TRBV10-2, with D maybe TRBD2 (6 bases). CDR3 length: 16 amino acids. V gave up 6 bases and J gave up 2 bases, with 20 bases separating them. Looked up from germline, CDR1 is WSHSY and CDR2 is SAAADI. CDR3 in amino acids: CASSRLPGARAYEQYF. The CDR3 bases are TGCGCCAGCAGCCGACTACCGGGAGCTCGGGCCTACGAGCAGTACTTC.

The chain couples TRBV5-8 to TRBJ1-2; TRBD1 is a possible D gene (5 bases). The CDR3 spans 13 residues. Trimming pared 1 base from V and 5 bases from J, leaving 9 bases between. Germline V gene lookup returns CDR1 SGHTS and CDR2 YDEGEE. Written as DNA, the CDR3 is TGTGCCAGCAGCTTGACAGGCCGTTATGGCTACACCTTC. Encoded protein: CASSLTGRYGYTF.

V gene TRBV11-1 combines with J gene TRBJ2-2, with D uncertain. CDR3 length: 15 residues. Germline CDR1 SGHAT, CDR2 FQDESV (reference sequence). The V end lost 6 bases, the J end lost 5 bases, and 16 bases lay between the germline ends. The CDR3 sequence: CASSSPAIGTGELFF. The DNA for the CDR3 is TGTGCCAGCAGTTCCCCTGCAATAGGAACCGGGGAGCTGTTTTTT.

About this clonotype itself: Given the absence of the conserved phenylalanine or tryptophan at the CDR3 end, a read error is likely. The rearrangement uses TRBV11-2 and TRBJ1-6, with D perhaps TRBD1 (6 bases). Germline-derived CDR1 and CDR2 are SGHAT and FQNNGV. The CDR3 contains 15 residues. CDR3 residues: CASSSDGQLNSPLHT. In DNA, the CDR3 is TGTGCCAGCAGCTCGGACGGACAGCTAAATTCGCCCCTCCACACT.

A remark on this clonotype: A read error may account for a junction end that differs from germline. The rearrangement uses TRBV6-6 and TRBJ2-1; maybe TRBD2 (5 bases). This CDR3 region has 14 residues. Looked up from germline, CDR1 is MNHNY and CDR2 is SVGAGI (reference sequence). CDR3 sequence reads: CVSRRVGDHNEQCF. Written as DNA, the CDR3 is TGTGTCAGCAGGCGGGTTGGGGATCACAATGAGCAGTGCTTC.

This clonotype was seen a few times. A clone one base away is much larger, so this may be a read error. J is TRBJ2-7 and V is TRBV7-8, with D unresolved. This CDR3 comprises 14 residues. V lost 1 base and J lost 12, with 19 bases in between. The germline V gene has CDR1 SGHVS and CDR2 FQNEAQ. This chain's CDR3 is CASSLDQPPNEWYF. The CDR3 DNA follows: TGTGCCAGCAGCTTAGACCAACCGCCGAACGAGTGGTACTTC. Full variable domain (missing parts from reference TRBV7-8 and TRBJ2-7): GAGVSQSPRYKVAKRGQDVALRCDPISGHVSLFWYQQALGQGPEFLTYFQNEAQLDKSGLPSDRFFAERPEGSVSTLKIQRTQQEDSAVYLCASSLDQPPNEWYFGPGTRLTVT.

Only a few counts were recorded for this clonotype. A much larger clonotype is one base distant, so this may be a read error. V and J are TRBV5-6 and TRBJ2-3; no clear D gene. The CDR3 has 13 residues. CDR1 SGHDT and CDR2 YYEEEE come from the germline V gene. As DNA, the CDR3 is TGTGCCAACAGCTTGGTCCACACAGATACGCAGTATTTT. It encodes CANSLVHTDTQYF.

As to this clonotype: One base away lies a much larger clone, so this may be a sequencing read error. The chain's CDR3 is CASSGGHQLQHF. The CDR3 DNA sequence: TGTGCCAGCAGCGGAGGGCATCAGCTCCAGCATTTT. The rearrangement joins TRBV28 to TRBJ1-5; D gene uncertain. Germline V CDR1 and CDR2: MDHEN, SYDVKM. The CDR3 totals 12 residues.

This clonotype was found a few times. Since a much larger clone is just one base distant, this may be a read error. The chain uses TRBV6-1 and TRBJ1-5; 7 bases map to TRBD1. The CDR3 has 16 residues. The germline CDR1 and CDR2 sequences are MNHNS and SASEGT. In nucleotides, the CDR3 is TGTGCCAGCAGCATAGACAGGGTAATGGGCAATCAGTCCCAGCATTTT. As protein: CASSIDRVMGNQSQHF.

A remark on this clonotype: The CDR3 end shows no conserved phenylalanine or tryptophan, and so a read error is likely. This chain links TRBV6-6 with TRBJ1-3; 7 nucleotides match TRBD1. Per germline, CDR1 MNHNY and CDR2 SVGAGI (reference sequence). The CDR3 is 16 residues long. The DNA for the CDR3 is TGTGCCATCAGTCCCCGACAGGGTCGGTCTGGTAACACCATATATCTT. The encoded protein is CAISPRQGRSGNTIYL.

This chain connects TRBV29-1 to TRBJ1-2; no clear D gene. The CDR3 loop spans 11 amino acids. From germline, CDR1 is SQVTM and CDR2 ANQGSEA. CDR3 in amino acids: CCGQDLYGYTF. CDR3 nucleotide sequence: TGCTGCGGCCAGGACCTCTATGGCTACACCTTC. Combining the CDR3 with reference TRBV29-1 and TRBJ1-2 gives the whole variable domain SAVISQKPSRDICQRGTSLTIQCQVDSQVTMMFWYRQQPGQSLTLIATANQGSEATYESGFVIDKFPISRPNLTFSTLTVSNMSPEDSSIYLCCGQDLYGYTFGSGTRLTVV.

Concerning this clonotype itself: Since no conserved phenylalanine or tryptophan closes the CDR3, a read error is the likely cause. This rearrangement joins TRBV29-1 to TRBJ1-1, with no clear D. The germline V and J ends were trimmed by 7 bases and 4 bases, with 13 bases remaining between them. This CDR3 is built from 12 residues. The germline CDR1 and CDR2 sequences are SQVTM and ANQGSEA. Written as DNA, the CDR3 is TGCAGCGATCGGGCAGAGTTCACTGAAGCTTTCTAT. This gives the protein CSDRAEFTEAFY.

The chain combines TRBV20-1 with TRBJ2-5; TRBD2 agrees at 10 bases. The CDR3 has 18 amino acids. Per germline, CDR1 DFQATT and CDR2 SNEGSKA (reference sequence). V lost 6 bases to trimming and J lost 2 bases; unmatched junction nucleotides: 18. CDR3 residues: CSASGTSEGVLYQETQYF. Written as DNA, the CDR3 is TGCAGTGCATCCGGGACTAGCGAGGGGGTTCTCTATCAAGAGACCCAGTACTTC.

This chain joins TRBV19 and TRBJ1-5; D unresolved. The CDR3 loop spans 18 amino acids. Germline CDR1 and CDR2: LNHDA and SQIVND (reference sequence). Trimming removed 8 bases at V and 0 bases at J, with 23 bases between. CDR3 DNA: TGTGCCAGTCGAAGATCGGTGGATAGCAGATTTAGCAATCAGCCCCAGCATTTT. This translates into CASRRSVDSRFSNQPQHF.